This entry describes one T cell receptor (beta chain). Its specificity is unknown. The data originate from a study of graft-versus-host responses after intestinal transplantation. Study as a whole: Multivisceral, liver-intestinal, or isolated intestinal transplants were received by the recipients. Every one of the recipients received anti-thymocyte globulin induction and afterwards took tacrolimus and steroids for around 3 years.

Per the germline V gene, CDR1 is SNHLY and CDR2 is FYNNEI. Between the trimmed V and J ends, which lost 3 bases and 1 base, there was a span of 10 bases. This CDR3 has 14 amino acids. Whole-study findings and limits: Recipient marrow contained GvH clones, some of which appeared first in ileum or blood.

Measured with immunoSEQ multiplex PCR; TCRdb has only the in-frame clones, and not every one. The sample lists 57,000 or so clones, around 90% occurring once. The chain recombines TRBV2 with TRBJ2-7; D is ambiguous. The specimen comprised PBMCs, sampled roughly 120 days after intestinal transplantation. This clonotype originated in a human patient who received an intestinal transplant, so some T cells may come from the graft donor. The CDR3 bases are TGTGCCAGCAGTGAGCGTCGCAGATCCTACGAGCAGTACTTC. Its protein is CASSERRRSYEQYF.